Listed below are T cell receptor beta chains from one sample, sequenced in a study of blood T cell repertoires in COVID-19. Measured with immunoSEQ multiplex PCR; TCRdb has only the in-frame clones, and not every one. The sample has 220,000 or so clones, 70% to 85% seen once. Sample: PBMCs or T cells enriched from blood (not recorded which). The source is a woman aged 55-75 years who had recovered from COVID-19. CDR3s include the opening cysteine and the closing phenylalanine or tryptophan. The order of the fields is clone size, CDR3 length, D gene, J gene, V gene, CDR3 protein, CDR3 DNA. The D gene is left open where the match is weak. The size of a clone is reported for some rows only, either as once, few or many, or as a class for expanded clones.

clone_size: NA
cdr3_length: 15
d_call: NA
j_call: TRBJ1-1
v_call: TRBV7-2
cdr3_aa: CASSFTRRQNTEAFF
cdr3_nt: TGTGCCAGCAGCTTTACTAGGCGCCAGAACACTGAAGCTTTCTTT

clone_size: NA
cdr3_length: 14
d_call: NA
j_call: TRBJ2-3
v_call: TRBV19
cdr3_aa: CASSLQGPTDTQYF
cdr3_nt: TGTGCAAGTAGTCTGCAGGGGCCCACAGATACGCAGTATTTT

clone_size: NA
cdr3_length: 15
d_call: TRBD1
j_call: TRBJ1-6
v_call: TRBV10-3
cdr3_aa: CAISELGQLNSPLHF
cdr3_nt: TGTGCCATCAGTGAGTTGGGACAGCTTAATTCACCCCTCCACTTT

clone_size: NA
cdr3_length: 13
d_call: TRBD1
j_call: TRBJ2-1
v_call: TRBV18
cdr3_aa: CASSFPQGHEQFF
cdr3_nt: TGTGCCAGCTCATTCCCACAGGGGCACGAGCAGTTCTTC

clone_size: NA
cdr3_length: 9
d_call: NA
j_call: TRBJ2-7
v_call: TRBV5-1
cdr3_aa: CACHREGYF
cdr3_nt: TGCGCCTGCCACAGGGAGGGGTACTTC

clone_size: NA
cdr3_length: 14
d_call: TRBD1
j_call: TRBJ2-7
v_call: TRBV18
cdr3_aa: CASSRTGWKDEQYF
cdr3_nt: TGTGCCAGCTCACGGACAGGGTGGAAGGACGAGCAGTACTTC

clone_size: few
cdr3_length: 15
d_call: TRBD1
j_call: TRBJ2-5
v_call: TRBV29-1
cdr3_aa: CSVESGQGAQETQYF
cdr3_nt: TGCAGCGTTGAATCTGGGCAGGGGGCGCAGGAGACCCAGTACTTC

clone_size: NA
cdr3_length: 19
d_call: TRBD1
j_call: TRBJ2-7
v_call: TRBV19
cdr3_aa: CASSIQPGTGNSWWDEQYF
cdr3_nt: TGTGCCAGTAGTATCCAGCCCGGGACAGGGAACTCTTGGTGGGACGAGCAGTACTTC

clone_size: NA
cdr3_length: 15
d_call: TRBD1
j_call: TRBJ2-1
v_call: TRBV6-5
cdr3_aa: CASRLDRVSYNEQFF
cdr3_nt: TGTGCCAGCAGGCTGGACAGGGTGTCCTACAATGAGCAGTTCTTC

clone_size: NA
cdr3_length: 14
d_call: NA
j_call: TRBJ2-4
v_call: TRBV6-2/TRBV6-3
cdr3_aa: CASSYSSVYGIQYF
cdr3_nt: TGTGCCAGCAGTTACTCATCCGTTTACGGCATTCAGTACTTC

clone_size: NA
cdr3_length: 14
d_call: NA
j_call: TRBJ2-5
v_call: TRBV7-2
cdr3_aa: CASSLAPQGRTQYF
cdr3_nt: TGTGCCAGCAGCTTAGCCCCACAGGGAAGGACCCAGTACTTC

clone_size: NA
cdr3_length: 17
d_call: TRBD2
j_call: TRBJ2-3
v_call: TRBV5-1
cdr3_aa: CASRLGLAGRSTDTQYF
cdr3_nt: TGCGCCAGCAGACTGGGACTAGCGGGAAGGAGCACAGATACGCAGTATTTT

clone_size: NA
cdr3_length: 14
d_call: TRBD1
j_call: TRBJ1-1
v_call: TRBV4-3
cdr3_aa: CASSHDRANTEAFF
cdr3_nt: TGCGCCAGCAGCCACGACAGGGCGAACACTGAAGCTTTCTTT

clone_size: NA
cdr3_length: 19
d_call: TRBD2
j_call: TRBJ2-5
v_call: TRBV4-3
cdr3_aa: CASSRTLGASGGYQETQYF
cdr3_nt: TGCGCCAGCAGCCGGACACTAGGGGCTAGCGGGGGGTACCAAGAGACCCAGTACTTC

clone_size: NA
cdr3_length: 14
d_call: NA
j_call: TRBJ1-1
v_call: TRBV6-5
cdr3_aa: CASSYSSGGGEAFF
cdr3_nt: TGTGCCAGCAGTTACTCATCGGGGGGCGGCGAAGCTTTCTTT

clone_size: NA
cdr3_length: 16
d_call: NA
j_call: TRBJ1-3
v_call: TRBV4-3
cdr3_aa: CASSHAGWASGNTIYF
cdr3_nt: TGCGCCAGCAGCCATGCAGGGTGGGCCTCTGGAAACACCATATATTTT

clone_size: NA
cdr3_length: 15
d_call: TRBD1
j_call: TRBJ2-1
v_call: TRBV6-5
cdr3_aa: CASRTGRSSYNEQFF
cdr3_nt: TGTGCCAGTAGGACAGGGCGCAGCTCCTACAATGAGCAGTTCTTC

clone_size: NA
cdr3_length: 15
d_call: TRBD1
j_call: TRBJ1-5
v_call: TRBV5-1
cdr3_aa: CASRRTGDSNQPQHF
cdr3_nt: TGCGCCAGCAGGAGGACAGGAGATAGCAATCAGCCCCAGCATTTT

clone_size: once
cdr3_length: 13
d_call: NA
j_call: TRBJ1-5
v_call: TRBV5-5
cdr3_aa: CASSEFNNQPQHF
cdr3_nt: TGTGCCAGCAGCGAGTTCAACAATCAGCCCCAGCATTTT

clone_size: NA
cdr3_length: 13
d_call: NA
j_call: TRBJ2-5
v_call: TRBV10-1
cdr3_aa: CASSEGGQETQYF
cdr3_nt: TGCGCCAGCAGTGAAGGCGGCCAAGAGACCCAGTACTTC

clone_size: NA
cdr3_length: 14
d_call: NA
j_call: TRBJ2-5
v_call: TRBV5-6
cdr3_aa: CASSSGERRETQYF
cdr3_nt: TGTGCCAGCAGCTCCGGAGAGAGGCGAGAGACCCAGTACTTC

clone_size: few
cdr3_length: 15
d_call: TRBD1
j_call: TRBJ2-5
v_call: TRBV5-1
cdr3_aa: CASSLGQGASETQYF
cdr3_nt: TGCGCCAGCAGCTTGGGACAGGGTGCTAGCGAGACCCAGTACTTC

clone_size: NA
cdr3_length: 15
d_call: NA
j_call: TRBJ1-1
v_call: TRBV7-2
cdr3_aa: CASSLPLGGYTEAFF
cdr3_nt: TGTGCCAGCAGCTTACCCCTTGGGGGCTACACTGAAGCTTTCTTT

clone_size: NA
cdr3_length: 18
d_call: TRBD2
j_call: TRBJ2-2
v_call: TRBV19
cdr3_aa: CASSIGAGGISGAGELFF
cdr3_nt: TGTGCCAGTAGTATCGGGGCGGGAGGAATCTCAGGGGCCGGGGAGCTGTTTTTT

clone_size: NA
cdr3_length: 18
d_call: NA
j_call: TRBJ1-2
v_call: TRBV11-2
cdr3_aa: CASSSMVGTRGGGYGYTF
cdr3_nt: TGTGCCAGCAGCTCTATGGTCGGGACAAGAGGAGGAGGATATGGCTACACCTTC

clone_size: NA
cdr3_length: 20
d_call: NA
j_call: TRBJ1-2
v_call: TRBV7-3
cdr3_aa: CAGSWAAGPREGPIIYGYTF
cdr3_nt: TGTGCCGGCAGCTGGGCCGCGGGGCCCAGGGAGGGACCGATCATCTATGGCTACACCTTC

clone_size: NA
cdr3_length: 13
d_call: NA
j_call: TRBJ1-4
v_call: TRBV9
cdr3_aa: CASSVGEIGKLFF
cdr3_nt: TGTGCCAGCAGCGTAGGGGAGATTGGAAAACTGTTTTTT

clone_size: NA
cdr3_length: 14
d_call: NA
j_call: TRBJ1-2
v_call: TRBV11-2
cdr3_aa: CASSLSGSNYGYTF
cdr3_nt: TGTGCCAGCAGCTTAAGCGGATCTAACTATGGCTACACCTTC

clone_size: NA
cdr3_length: 14
d_call: NA
j_call: TRBJ2-1
v_call: TRBV7-9
cdr3_aa: CASSLARSDNEQFF
cdr3_nt: TGTGCCAGCAGCTTAGCGCGGTCGGATAATGAGCAGTTCTTC

clone_size: NA
cdr3_length: 16
d_call: NA
j_call: TRBJ2-6
v_call: TRBV5-1
cdr3_aa: CASSTGSLSGANVLTF
cdr3_nt: TGCGCCAGTTCAACAGGTTCCCTCTCTGGGGCCAACGTCCTGACTTTC

clone_size: NA
cdr3_length: 17
d_call: TRBD2
j_call: TRBJ2-1
v_call: TRBV7-3
cdr3_aa: CASSLNLMASGYNEQFF
cdr3_nt: TGTGCCAGCAGCTTAAATCTGATGGCTAGCGGCTACAATGAGCAGTTCTTC

clone_size: NA
cdr3_length: 18
d_call: TRBD2
j_call: TRBJ2-1
v_call: TRBV7-2
cdr3_aa: CASSSKGLAGRSYNEQFF
cdr3_nt: TGTGCCAGCAGCTCGAAGGGACTAGCGGGTAGATCCTACAATGAGCAGTTCTTC

clone_size: NA
cdr3_length: 14
d_call: TRBD1
j_call: TRBJ2-1
v_call: TRBV7-2
cdr3_aa: CASSLTYRGTEQFF
cdr3_nt: TGTGCCAGCAGCCTAACTTACAGGGGAACTGAGCAGTTCTTC

clone_size: NA
cdr3_length: 15
d_call: NA
j_call: TRBJ2-2
v_call: TRBV7-3
cdr3_aa: CASSSGPARAGELFF
cdr3_nt: TGTGCCAGCAGCTCAGGGCCCGCCAGGGCCGGGGAGCTGTTTTTT

clone_size: NA
cdr3_length: 18
d_call: TRBD2
j_call: TRBJ2-2
v_call: TRBV4-2
cdr3_aa: CASSQDTSSGRSLGELFF
cdr3_nt: TGTGCCAGCAGCCAGGATACCTCTAGCGGGAGGTCCCTCGGGGAGCTGTTTTTT

clone_size: NA
cdr3_length: 15
d_call: NA
j_call: TRBJ1-3
v_call: TRBV7-6
cdr3_aa: CASSLGGAPGNTIYF
cdr3_nt: TGTGCCAGCAGCTTGGGGGGGGCGCCTGGAAACACCATATATTTT

clone_size: NA
cdr3_length: 14
d_call: NA
j_call: TRBJ2-2
v_call: TRBV14
cdr3_aa: CASSTRTAGGELFF
cdr3_nt: TGTGCCAGCAGCACCCGCACGGCAGGCGGGGAGCTGTTTTTT

clone_size: NA
cdr3_length: 15
d_call: TRBD1
j_call: TRBJ1-2
v_call: TRBV11-2
cdr3_aa: CASSLDPTGFRGYTF
cdr3_nt: TGTGCCAGCAGCTTAGACCCGACAGGGTTTCGCGGCTACACCTTC

clone_size: once
cdr3_length: 15
d_call: TRBD1
j_call: TRBJ1-1
v_call: TRBV10-3
cdr3_aa: CAISGGTGADTEAFF
cdr3_nt: TGTGCCATCAGTGGGGGGACAGGGGCAGACACTGAAGCTTTCTTT

clone_size: NA
cdr3_length: 15
d_call: NA
j_call: TRBJ2-7
v_call: TRBV21-1
cdr3_aa: CASSKVKEVSYEQYF
cdr3_nt: TGTGCCAGCAGCAAAGTGAAGGAGGTTTCCTACGAGCAGTACTTC

clone_size: NA
cdr3_length: 16
d_call: TRBD2
j_call: TRBJ2-1
v_call: TRBV5-1
cdr3_aa: CASSQISGGYYNEQFF
cdr3_nt: TGCGCCAGCAGCCAAATTAGCGGGGGGTACTACAATGAGCAGTTCTTC

clone_size: NA
cdr3_length: 15
d_call: TRBD2
j_call: TRBJ2-1
v_call: TRBV19
cdr3_aa: CASSPTSGEHNEQFF
cdr3_nt: TGTGCCAGTAGTCCCACTAGCGGGGAGCACAATGAGCAGTTCTTC

clone_size: NA
cdr3_length: 13
d_call: NA
j_call: TRBJ1-2
v_call: TRBV7-8
cdr3_aa: CASSGGQSYGYTF
cdr3_nt: TGTGCCAGCAGCGGTGGACAGTCCTATGGCTACACCTTC

clone_size: few
cdr3_length: 15
d_call: TRBD1
j_call: TRBJ1-6
v_call: TRBV4-2
cdr3_aa: CASSQETGGNSPLHF
cdr3_nt: TGTGCCAGCAGCCAAGAGACAGGGGGTAATTCACCCCTCCACTTT

clone_size: few
cdr3_length: 15
d_call: NA
j_call: TRBJ1-4
v_call: TRBV13
cdr3_aa: CASSPRGMSNEKLFF
cdr3_nt: TGTGCCAGCAGCCCGCGGGGGATGTCCAATGAAAAACTGTTTTTT

clone_size: NA
cdr3_length: 13
d_call: NA
j_call: TRBJ2-1
v_call: TRBV6-1
cdr3_aa: CASSENEGNEQFF
cdr3_nt: TGTGCCAGCAGTGAGAATGAGGGCAATGAGCAGTTCTTC

clone_size: once
cdr3_length: 15
d_call: TRBD1
j_call: TRBJ2-3
v_call: TRBV6-2/TRBV6-3
cdr3_aa: CASSPLTGRTDTQYF
cdr3_nt: TGTGCCAGCAGTCCCCTGACAGGGCGCACAGATACGCAGTATTTT

clone_size: many
cdr3_length: 16
d_call: TRBD1
j_call: TRBJ2-2
v_call: TRBV6-2/TRBV6-3
cdr3_aa: CASSYPWDRAAGELFF
cdr3_nt: TGTGCCAGCAGTTACCCTTGGGACAGGGCGGCCGGGGAGCTGTTTTTT

clone_size: NA
cdr3_length: 14
d_call: NA
j_call: TRBJ1-2
v_call: TRBV2
cdr3_aa: CASSEWRGGYGYTF
cdr3_nt: TGTGCCAGCAGTGAGTGGAGGGGGGGATATGGCTACACCTTC

clone_size: NA
cdr3_length: 15
d_call: TRBD1
j_call: TRBJ1-4
v_call: TRBV28
cdr3_aa: CASSSPDRGNEKLFF
cdr3_nt: TGTGCCAGCAGCTCACCCGACAGGGGCAATGAAAAACTGTTTTTT

clone_size: NA
cdr3_length: 16
d_call: NA
j_call: TRBJ1-5
v_call: TRBV7-2
cdr3_aa: CASSLALRGSNQPQHF
cdr3_nt: TGTGCCAGCAGCTTAGCTCTCCGAGGGAGCAATCAGCCCCAGCATTTT

clone_size: NA
cdr3_length: 15
d_call: NA
j_call: TRBJ1-1
v_call: TRBV4-3
cdr3_aa: CASSQAEGRGTEAFF
cdr3_nt: TGCGCCAGCAGCCAAGCAGAAGGCCGCGGCACTGAAGCTTTCTTT

clone_size: NA
cdr3_length: 15
d_call: TRBD2
j_call: TRBJ2-1
v_call: TRBV11-3
cdr3_aa: CASSLTLAGYNEQFF
cdr3_nt: TGTGCCAGCAGCTTAACTCTAGCGGGCTACAATGAGCAGTTCTTC